Included here is one TCR beta chain sequence, with context. The data were taken from a study of cytomegalovirus exposure and HLA in healthy donors. 60 Vbeta and 13 Jbeta primers were used in PCR. Profiling relied on immunoSEQ multiplex PCR, and the TCRdb table lists in-frame clones only, not all of them. The sample lists 95,000 to 110,000 clones, around 61% occurring once. This TCR was sampled from a woman in her fifties or sixties in good health and CMV-seronegative. The sequenced sample was PBMCs.

CDR3 DNA sequence: TGTGCCAGCTTCTTCTCTGGGGCCAACGTCCTGACTTTC. It codes for CASFFSGANVLTF. The rearrangement joins TRBV5-4 to TRBJ2-6; D is ambiguous. CDR1 and CDR2 (germline): SGHNT, YYREEE (reference sequence). The CDR3 spans 13 residues. V lost 7 bases to trimming and J lost 0 bases, with 5 bases between them.